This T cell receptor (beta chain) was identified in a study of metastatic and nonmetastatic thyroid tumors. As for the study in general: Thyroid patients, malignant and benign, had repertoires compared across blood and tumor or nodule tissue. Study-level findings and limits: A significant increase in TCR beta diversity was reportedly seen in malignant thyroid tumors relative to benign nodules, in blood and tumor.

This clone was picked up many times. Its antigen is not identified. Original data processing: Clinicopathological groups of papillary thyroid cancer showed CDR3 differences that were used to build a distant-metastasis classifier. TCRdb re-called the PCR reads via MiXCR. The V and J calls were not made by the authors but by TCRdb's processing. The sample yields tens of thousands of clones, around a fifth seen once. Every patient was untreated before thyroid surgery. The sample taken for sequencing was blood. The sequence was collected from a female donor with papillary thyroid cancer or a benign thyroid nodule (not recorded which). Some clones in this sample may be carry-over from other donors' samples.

The CDR3 loop is CASSFTGDPEYGYTF. The CDR3 coding sequence is TGTGCCAGCAGCTTCACAGGGGACCCTGAATATGGCTACACCTTC. This rearrangement joins TRBV5-5 to TRBJ1-2; the match to TRBD1 covers 7 bases. The CDR3 runs to 15 residues. Unmatched junction bases numbered 9, after V lost 2 bases and J lost 5 bases. CDR1 SGHKS and CDR2 YYEKEE come from the germline V gene (reference sequence).